These T cell receptor beta chains were read from a single sample in a study of blood T cell repertoires in COVID-19. Only in-frame clones appear in the TCRdb table, and some are missing; sequencing was by immunoSEQ multiplex PCR. The data hold a few hundred thousand clones, with around nine tenths observed a single time. Sample: PBMCs or T cells enriched from blood (not recorded which). These receptors originate from a woman aged 25-40 years who had been exposed to COVID-19. Both conserved end residues are part of each CDR3. Fields, in order: D gene, J gene, V gene, clone size, CDR3 protein, CDR3 DNA. The D gene is left open where the match is weak. Clone size is not always given. Where it is, it says once, few, many or a class for expanded clones.

TRBD2 TRBJ2-5 TRBV7-8 - CASSQTLAGVKETQYF TGTGCCAGCAGCCAGACACTAGCGGGAGTCAAAGAGACCCAGTACTTC
- TRBJ2-4 TRBV27 - CASSSVAKNIQYF TGTGCCAGCAGTTCCGTAGCCAAAAACATTCAGTACTTC
- TRBJ1-1 TRBV2 many CASSEDVTGNTEAFF TGTGCCAGCAGTGAAGATGTTACAGGGAACACTGAAGCTTTCTTT
TRBD1 TRBJ1-2 TRBV25-1 - CASSDSGTVNYGYTF TGTGCCAGCAGTGATTCCGGGACAGTCAACTATGGCTACACCTTC
- TRBJ1-6 TRBV7-7 - CASSLGPGLVSPLHF TGTGCCAGCAGCTTAGGTCCGGGGTTGGTTTCACCCCTCCACTTT
TRBD1 TRBJ2-1 TRBV19 - CASTSTDRAHEQFF TGTGCCAGTACCAGCACAGACAGGGCCCATGAGCAGTTCTTC
TRBD2 TRBJ2-2 TRBV9 - CASSLGTSGSTGELFF TGTGCCAGCAGCCTCGGGACTAGCGGGAGTACCGGGGAGCTGTTTTTT
TRBD2 TRBJ2-7 TRBV19 - CASSMATSIQYF TGTGCCAGTAGTATGGCGACTAGCATCCAGTACTTC
- TRBJ1-2 TRBV28 - CASSLEGVYQGGYTF TGTGCCAGCAGTTTAGAGGGGGTCTATCAGGGTGGCTACACCTTC
- TRBJ1-1 TRBV5-1 - CASTASGGWTEAFF TGCGCCAGCACCGCGAGCGGGGGCTGGACTGAAGCTTTCTTT
- TRBJ2-6 TRBV27 - CASSFLTVGANVLTF TGTGCCAGCAGTTTTCTGACAGTAGGGGCCAACGTCCTGACTTTC
- TRBJ2-5 TRBV15 - CATSNPRTEQEETQYF TGTGCCACCAGTAACCCCCGGACGGAACAGGAGGAGACCCAGTACTTC
- TRBJ2-1 TRBV7-3 - CASSHGGQGFEQFF TGTGCCAGCAGCCACGGGGGGCAGGGATTTGAGCAGTTCTTC
TRBD2 TRBJ2-7 TRBV6-5 - CATRLAGQAYEQYF TGTGCCACCAGACTAGCGGGACAGGCCTACGAGCAGTACTTC
- TRBJ1-2 TRBV3-1/TRBV3-2 - CASSQDYLSGDPNHGYTF TGTGCCAGCAGCCAAGACTATCTATCGGGGGATCCGAACCATGGCTACACCTTC
TRBD1 TRBJ1-6 TRBV30 - CAWSAGTGTYNSPLHF TGTGCCTGGAGTGCCGGGACAGGAACATATAATTCACCCCTCCACTTT
- TRBJ1-2 TRBV27 - CASSLGGGYTGYTF TGTGCCAGCAGCCTGGGCGGGGGCTACACAGGCTACACCTTC